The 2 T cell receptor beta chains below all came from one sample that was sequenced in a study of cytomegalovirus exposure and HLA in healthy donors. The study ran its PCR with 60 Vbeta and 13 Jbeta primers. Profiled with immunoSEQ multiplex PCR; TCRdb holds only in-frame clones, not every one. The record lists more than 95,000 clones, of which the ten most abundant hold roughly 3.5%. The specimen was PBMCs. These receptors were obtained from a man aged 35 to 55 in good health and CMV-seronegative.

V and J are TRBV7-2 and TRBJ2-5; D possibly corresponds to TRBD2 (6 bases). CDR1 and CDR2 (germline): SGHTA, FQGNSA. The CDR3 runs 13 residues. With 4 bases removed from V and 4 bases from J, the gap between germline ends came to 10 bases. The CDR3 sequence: CASSWGEVETQYF. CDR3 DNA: TGTGCCAGCAGCTGGGGGGAGGTAGAGACCCAGTACTTC.

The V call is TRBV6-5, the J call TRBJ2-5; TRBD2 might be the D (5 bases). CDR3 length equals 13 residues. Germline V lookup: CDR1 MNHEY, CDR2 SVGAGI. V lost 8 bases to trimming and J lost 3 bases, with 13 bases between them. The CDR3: CASVPSGKETQYF. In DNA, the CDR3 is TGTGCCAGCGTTCCAAGCGGAAAAGAGACCCAGTACTTC.